This T cell receptor (beta chain) comes out of a study of blood T cell repertoires in COVID-19 (dated by TCRdb to 2019 to 2021). General notes on the study: Samples covering the acute and convalescent phases of COVID-19 were provided by collaborators in the United States, Italy and Spain. The repertoires were released in a freely available public database meant as a resource for research on the immune response to SARS-CoV-2. Subjects who had been exposed to COVID-19, were actively infected with it, or had recovered from it provided the deeply sampled blood TCRbeta repertoires that made up the dataset. Where HLA class I and class II types were available, the types were taken from metadata supplied by the sample provider, not from assay-based typing. The prospective study material was composed of cDNA or gDNA derived from T cells, B-cell-depleted T cells, or PBMCs. A de-identified subject ID, COVID-19 status, age in years and sex were almost always included in the sample metadata. Samples came from the ongoing ImmuneRACE study (first 160 participants) plus 1,254 subjects from 6 global collaborators. Results and caveats for the whole study, not just this receptor: How much clinical and demographic metadata was included differed by source and by participant, and the metadata was provided uncurated.

TCRbeta CDR3 regions were amplified from genomic DNA using the immunoSEQ Assay, a bias-controlled multiplex PCR. The authors' pipeline ran thus. Nucleated cell counts per sample were estimated from amplification of reference gene primers within the assay. To quantify the absolute abundance of each unique TCRbeta CDR3 rearrangement, sequence reads were collapsed and filtered. For each sample, productive Simpson clonality was calculated by taking the square root of Simpson's diversity index across productive rearrangements. The source is immuneACCESS, and TCRdb retained only in-frame sequences with V and J called. Part of the clones is not carried over; for the studies checked, unresolved V genes explain less than half of this, and the remainder is unexplained. Clone size and the V and J calls come from that table; the DNA yielded D and trimming. Across this sample there are over 200,000 clones, with around 83% seen only once. Around 8.9% of the sample comes from the top ten.

This clone was seen only once. Its antigen is unknown. Per-base qualities were not stored, and no clone one base away is much larger. From the cysteine up to the phenylalanine, the CDR3 has a length of 16 residues. Only the CDR3 DNA is retained, 48 bases long and in frame from the first base. CDR1 and CDR2, per the germline V gene, are SNHLY and FYNNEI. Ends trimmed: V by 3 bases, J by 1 base; bases unmatched to a gene: 7. Each collaborating institution followed its own protocols to collect whole blood in K2EDTA tubes. For TCRbeta analysis, collaborator samples were shipped as frozen whole blood, as isolated PBMCs, or as DNA extracted from either sample type.

The specimen was peripheral blood. The TCR sequence derives from a man between 35 and 55 years old with active or convalescent COVID-19. Here the chain combines TRBV2 and TRBJ1-2, and 8 bases in between align with TRBD1. In nucleotides, the sequence is TGTGCCAGCAGTGACTTGGACAGGGACGTTAACTATGGCTACACCTTC. It codes for CASSDLDRDVNYGYTF.